These 23 T cell receptor beta chains share one sample of origin, sequenced in a study of T cell responses to AZD1222 COVID-19 vaccine. Repertoires were generated with immunoSEQ multiplex PCR, while TCRdb's copy carries only in-frame clones and drops some. The sample records around 140,000 clones, around 94% being singletons. The material was peripheral blood, obtained 28 days after the second AZD1222 dose. The receptors here all came from an adult who received the AZD1222 COVID-19 vaccine.

The J gene is TRBJ2-5, the V gene TRBV7-6; a weak D match, TRBD2 (6 bases). From germline, CDR1 is SGHVS and CDR2 FNYEAQ. Trimming left V 1 base short and J 4 bases short, with 25 bases between. The CDR3 runs to 19 residues. The CDR3 DNA is TGTGCCAGCAGCTTAGAGGGTCGGTTTTCGGGGGTGGTTCGAGAGACCCAGTACTTC. It codes for CASSLEGRFSGVVRETQYF. Full variable domain (missing parts from reference TRBV7-6 and TRBJ2-5): GAGVSQSPRYKVTKRGQDVALRCDPISGHVSLYWYRQALGQGPEFLTYFNYEAQQDKSGLPNDRFSAERPEGSISTLTIQRTEQRDSAMYRCASSLEGRFSGVVRETQYFGPGTRLLVL.

V gene TRBV27 combines with J gene TRBJ1-3, with 10 positions matching TRBD1. V dropped 8 bases and J dropped 3; count of bases not matched to a gene: 4. Germline loops: CDR1 MNHEY, CDR2 SMNVEV (reference sequence). The CDR3 is 14 amino acids. In nucleotides, the CDR3 is TGTGCCAGCCGACAGGGGGCATATGGAAACACCATATATTTT. Translating it yields CASRQGAYGNTIYF.

The table lists this clone with a count of one. V is TRBV19 and J is TRBJ1-2; D perhaps matches TRBD1 (5 bases). The CDR3 is made up of 13 amino acids. The V gene's germline CDR1 is LNHDA and CDR2 SQIVND (reference sequence). Deletions cut 9 bases from V and 8 bases from J, with 19 bases between. The CDR3 sequence: CASSGGNYLGYTF. CDR3 bases: TGTGCCAGCAGCGGGGGGAACTATCTAGGCTACACCTTC.

V is TRBV18 and J is TRBJ2-7, with no clear D. The CDR3 spans 15 residues. The V gene lost 2 bases and the J gene lost 5 bases, with 16 bases spanning the gap. Germline lookup yields CDR1 KGHSH and CDR2 LQKENI. The CDR3, as DNA: TGTGCCAGCTCACCAATGGGTCGTAGTACCCACGAGCAGTACGTC. This gives the protein CASSPMGRSTHEQYV.

The chain recombines TRBV11-2 with TRBJ2-2; D not certain. The germline V gene encodes CDR1 SGHAT and CDR2 FQNNGV. Trimming shortened V by 5 bases and J by 6 bases, and 7 bases separated the two germline ends. The CDR3 length is 12 residues. CDR3: CASSPHAGELFF. CDR3 sequence (DNA): TGTGCCAGCAGCCCCCATGCCGGGGAGCTGTTTTTT.

The chain has TRBV7-9 and TRBJ2-5, with TRBD2 identical over 7 bases. CDR3 length: 15 residues. Per the germline V gene, CDR1 is SEHNR and CDR2 is FQNEAQ (reference sequence). Unmatched junction bases numbered 9, after V lost 5 bases and J lost 3 bases. CDR3 residues: CASSAHRGVEETQYF. The CDR3, as DNA: TGTGCCAGCAGCGCTCATCGGGGGGTGGAAGAGACCCAGTACTTC.

For this clone: At one end, the junction sequence differs from germline, possibly due to a read error. This rearrangement joins TRBV30 to TRBJ1-1; TRBD1 matches at 11 bases. The CDR3 totals 16 residues. Germline-derived CDR1 and CDR2 are GTSNPN and SVGIG (reference sequence). CDR3 DNA: TGTGCCCTATGGGCCCGGGACAGGGGGTTGAATACTGAAGCTTTCTTT. It is translated as CALWARDRGLNTEAFF. Full variable domain (rest looked up from reference TRBV30 and TRBJ1-1): SQTIHQWPATLVQPVGSPLSLECTVEGTSNPNLYWYRQAAGRGLQLLFYSVGIGQISSEVPQNLSASRPQDRQFILSSKKLLLSDSGFYLCALWARDRGLNTEAFFGQGTRLTVV.

V and J are TRBV6-5 and TRBJ1-4; the D is unclear. Per the germline V gene, CDR1 is MNHEY and CDR2 is SVGAGI. V was clipped by 4 bases and J by 7 bases, with 10 bases between them. The CDR3 loop spans 13 amino acids. In nucleotides, the CDR3 is TGTGCCAGCAGTTTTAAGGTCGTTGAAAAACTGTTTTTT. Translation: CASSFKVVEKLFF.

The chain employs TRBV29-1 and TRBJ2-1; D is perhaps TRBD1 (5 bases). The CDR3 is 10 residues long. V lost 8 bases and J 9 bases, leaving 11 bases between the germline ends. Per the germline V gene, CDR1 is SQVTM and CDR2 is ANQGSEA. The chain's CDR3 is CSLRGSEQFF. The CDR3 DNA reads TGCAGCCTTAGGGGAAGTGAGCAGTTCTTC.

In its sample, this clone was seen once. J is TRBJ1-2 and V is TRBV12-3 or TRBV12-4; D gene ambiguous. V was clipped by 6 bases and J by 8 bases, with 13 bases between them. The CDR3 covers 12 residues. In nucleotides, the CDR3 is TGTGCCAGCAGCCGGTCGGTGGGAGGCTACACCTTC. Protein sequence: CASSRSVGGYTF.

The chain couples TRBV6-5 to TRBJ1-1, with no clear D. The CDR3 consists of 14 residues. The germline V gene has CDR1 MNHEY and CDR2 SVGAGI. The germline V and J ends were trimmed by 0 bases and 0 bases, with 5 bases remaining between them. The CDR3 reads CASSYSNLNTEAFF. CDR3 nucleotide sequence: TGTGCCAGCAGTTACTCTAACCTGAACACTGAAGCTTTCTTT.

CDR3: CASSLGVLAGADTQYF. CDR3 sequence (DNA): TGTGCCAGCAGCTTAGGGGTACTAGCGGGCGCAGATACGCAGTATTTT. The chain links TRBV11-2 to TRBJ2-3, with 9 bases that match TRBD2. With V trimmed by 1 base and J by 4 bases, 6 bases remained unmatched. The CDR3 consists of 16 residues. Germline values: CDR1 SGHAT, CDR2 FQNNGV.

The CDR3 sequence: CASSISEAETQYF. The CDR3 DNA reads TGTGCCAGTAGTATATCTGAGGCCGAGACCCAGTACTTC. This chain links TRBV19 with TRBJ2-5; no firm D call. Germline CDR1 LNHDA, CDR2 SQIVND (reference sequence). V dropped 2 bases and J dropped 5 bases, with 9 bases sitting between them. The CDR3 runs 13 residues. The whole variable domain, remainder taken from reference TRBV19 and TRBJ2-5, is DGGITQSPKYLFRKEGQNVTLSCEQNLNHDAMYWYRQDPGQGLRLIYYSQIVNDFQKGDIAEGYSVSREKKESFPLTVTSAQKNPTAFYLCASSISEAETQYFGPGTRLLVL.

The gene calls are TRBV15 and TRBJ1-2, with 9 bases lining up with TRBD1. This CDR3 comprises 13 residues. Germline V gene sequence: CDR1 LNHNV, CDR2 YYDKDF (reference sequence). Trimming took 4 bases from V and 8 from J; bases not matched to a gene: 5. In nucleotides, the CDR3 is TGTGCCACCAGCACCGGGACAGGGAACGGCTACACCTTC. This encodes CATSTGTGNGYTF. Full variable domain (missing parts from reference TRBV15 and TRBJ1-2): DAMVIQNPRYQVTQFGKPVTLSCSQTLNHNVMYWYQQKSSQAPKLLFHYYDKDFNNEADTPDNFQSRRPNTSFCFLDIRSPGLGDTAMYLCATSTGTGNGYTFGSGTRLTVV.

CDR3 protein: CASTRALNTEAFF. The CDR3 DNA follows: TGTGCCAGCACGAGAGCCTTGAACACTGAAGCTTTCTTT. The chain uses TRBV28 and TRBJ1-1; D gene uncertain. Trimming took 7 bases from V and 0 from J, leaving 9 bases between them. Germline V gene lookup returns CDR1 MDHEN and CDR2 SYDVKM. The CDR3 totals 13 residues. Full variable domain (remainder filled in from reference TRBV28 and TRBJ1-1): DVKVTQSSRYLVKRTGEKVFLECVQDMDHENMFWYRQDPGLGLRLIYFSYDVKMKEKGDIPEGYSVSREKKERFSLILESASTNQTSMYLCASTRALNTEAFFGQGTRLTVV.

The V gene is TRBV5-6, the J gene TRBJ1-2; 11 bases map to TRBD1. Per germline, CDR1 SGHDT and CDR2 YYEEEE. The CDR3 contains 16 residues. Trimming cost V 4 bases and J 6 bases; bases outside gene matches: 11. For the CDR3, the DNA is TGTGCCAGCAGCAAACGCGGACAGGGGGCGAGTCATGGCTACACCTTC. Its translation: CASSKRGQGASHGYTF.

The rearrangement joins TRBV7-9 to TRBJ1-1; 9 bases fit TRBD1. This CDR3 is 14 amino acids long. The trim removed 5 bases at V and 3 bases at J, leaving 4 bases unmatched. Germline V gene data show CDR1 as SEHNR and CDR2 as FQNEAQ (reference sequence). CDR3 sequence: CASSRDREYTEAFF. As DNA, the CDR3 is TGTGCCAGCAGCCGGGACAGGGAATACACTGAAGCTTTCTTT.

The V gene is TRBV23-1, the J gene TRBJ1-1; no clear D gene. TRBV23-1 is sorted into the ORF group, with uncertain function. The V end lost 3 bases, the J end lost 8 bases, and 13 bases lay between the germline ends. The CDR3 is made up of 13 amino acids. The CDR3 spells CASSHAGRPEAFF. The DNA for the CDR3 is TGCGCCAGCAGTCACGCGGGCCGGCCGGAAGCTTTCTTT.

This clone was seen once. The gene calls are TRBV19 and TRBJ1-1; tentative D call: TRBD1 (5 bases). CDR1 and CDR2 from the germline V gene are LNHDA and SQIVND (reference sequence). V dropped 9 bases and J dropped 5 bases, with 13 bases sitting between them. The CDR3 consists of 12 residues. The CDR3 nucleotides are TGTGCCAGCACCCAGGGTCGGACTGAAGCTTTCTTT. This sequence encodes CASTQGRTEAFF.

The rearrangement links TRBV30 to TRBJ1-4; D gene ambiguous. The CDR3 runs to 12 residues. The germline gives CDR1 GTSNPN, CDR2 SVGIG (reference sequence). Deletions cut 7 bases from V and 2 bases from J, with 8 bases between. CDR3 loop: CAYRPTNEKLFF. The CDR3, as DNA: TGTGCCTATAGACCGACTAATGAAAAACTGTTTTTT. The variable domain in full, with the rest retrieved from reference TRBV30 and TRBJ1-4, is SQTIHQWPATLVQPVGSPLSLECTVEGTSNPNLYWYRQAAGRGLQLLFYSVGIGQISSEVPQNLSASRPQDRQFILSSKKLLLSDSGFYLCAYRPTNEKLFFGSGTQLSVL.

A single count supports this clone. The chain recombines TRBV27 with TRBJ2-1; D gene unclear. The V end lost 2 bases, the J end lost 6 bases, and 8 bases lay between the germline ends. The CDR3 has 13 amino acids. Germline V gene sequence: CDR1 MNHEY, CDR2 SMNVEV (reference sequence). The CDR3 DNA sequence: TGTGCCAGCAGTTTACGAGGTCTCAATGAGCAGTTCTTC. Its protein is CASSLRGLNEQFF.

The J gene is TRBJ2-2, the V gene TRBV7-3; TRBD1 aligns across 7 bases. The germline gives CDR1 SGHTA, CDR2 FQGTGA. The CDR3 length is 16 residues. The J segment lost 1 base and the V segment lost 4 bases, leaving 6 bases of the junction unmatched. The CDR3 region has the DNA TGTGCCAGCAGCTCCCGGACAGGAAAGAACACCGGGGAGCTGTTTTTT. Translated: CASSSRTGKNTGELFF. The full variable domain, rest sourced from reference TRBV7-3 and TRBJ2-2, is GAGVSQTPSNKVTEKGKYVELRCDPISGHTALYWYRQSLGQGPEFLIYFQGTGAADDSGLPNDRFFAVRPEGSVSTLKIQRTERGDSAVYLCASSSRTGKNTGELFFGEGSRLTVL.

The V and J genes are TRBV4-1 and TRBJ2-7, with 7 bases matching TRBD2. CDR3 length: 14 amino acids. Germline CDR1 reads MGHRA; CDR2 reads YSYEKL. V was pared by 3 bases and J by 4 bases, with 6 bases of the junction left unmatched. CDR3 in DNA: TGCGCCAGCAGCCATAGGTCTAGCGGTTACGAGCAGTACTTC. It translates to CASSHRSSGYEQYF.